Only a few counts were recorded for the clone carrying this TCR beta chain. Its antigen remains unidentified. The sample comes from a study of T cell responses to AZD1222 COVID-19 vaccine. General observations from the study: Close to half of all spike-specific TCRs reportedly target regions of the variants that are unmutated. Clonal diversity may have been underestimated, and the donors were mostly white British, with more females than males. Only a handful of AZD1222 recipients tested seropositive at baseline.

This CDR3 spans 13 amino acids. Trimming stripped 2 bases from V and 10 bases from J, with 14 bases between. The V gene's germline CDR1 is MDHEN and CDR2 SYDVKM. Assay used: immunoSEQ multiplex PCR; TCRdb lists only in-frame clones, some missing. The table lists 150,000 to 200,000 clones, almost 95% of them singletons, with roughly 1.3% in the top ten. This chain links TRBV28 with TRBJ1-1, with D maybe TRBD1 (5 bases). The sequencing here drew on peripheral blood, taken on day 0 of AZD1222 vaccination. The sequence was collected from an adult in good health. CDR3 nucleotide sequence: TGTGCCAGCAGTTTAAAGGGGTTGGGGATAGCTTTCTTT. This encodes CASSLKGLGIAFF.